The 21 T cell receptor beta chains below all came from one sample that was sequenced in a study of T cells in Graves' hyperthyroidism and ophthalmopathy. TCR beta CDR3 region amplification was performed from RNA transcripts. During a first-round RT-PCR of the TCR CDR3, the HTBI primer set was used. TCRdb processed the multiplex PCR reads anew with MiXCR; each CDR3 protein has one entry. This table has 640,000 or so distinct CDR3 sequences, around 14% appearing once. Sequenced material: blood. Source of these receptors: a woman younger than 35 with Graves' ophthalmopathy.

Ten or more counts support this clonotype. The genes are TRBV20-1 and TRBJ1-1; D unclear. Germline-derived CDR1 and CDR2 are DFQATT and SNEGSKA (reference sequence). The length of the CDR3 is 12 residues. Trimming took off 6 bases at V and 3 bases at J, with 11 bases between the two ends. CDR3 in DNA: TGCAGTGCCCCTTATAGGGACACTGAAGCTTTCTTT. It yields the protein CSAPYRDTEAFF.

For this clonotype: A clone one base away is much larger, so this may be a read error. The chain has TRBV27 and TRBJ1-2; D not certain. From germline, CDR1 is MNHEY and CDR2 SMNVEV (reference sequence). V was pared by 5 bases and J by 7 bases, with 17 bases between. This CDR3 region has 14 residues. The CDR3 spells CASSPRYGAIGYTF. The CDR3 DNA follows: TGTGCCAGCAGTCCAAGATATGGCGCTATTGGCTACACCTTC.

Notes on this clonotype: This may come from a read error, since a much larger clone is one base off. The CDR3 end shows no conserved phenylalanine or tryptophan, and so a read error is likely. The chain uses TRBV28 and TRBJ2-7; no clear D gene. The CDR3 has 11 amino acids. The V and J ends lost 4 bases and 6 bases respectively, with 7 bases between them. Per germline, CDR1 MDHEN and CDR2 SYDVKM. CDR3: CASSSRIEQYL. CDR3 bases: TGTGCCAGCAGTTCCCGGATCGAGCAGTACCTC.

This clonotype was seen many times. This may stem from a read error, because a much larger clone lies one nucleotide away. V usage is TRBV6-1 and J usage is TRBJ1-1; no reliable D call. Germline loops: CDR1 MNHNS, CDR2 SASEGT. V was shortened by 8 bases and J by 1 base, with 5 bases between the two germline ends. This CDR3 is built from 11 residues. The CDR3 sequence: CASGPNTEAFF. The CDR3 nucleotides are TGTGCCAGCGGACCGAACACTGAAGCTTTCTTT.

This clonotype came up many times. V and J are TRBV12-3 or TRBV12-4 and TRBJ2-3, with D unclear. Between the trimmed V and J ends, which lost 1 base and 6 bases, there was a span of 11 bases. The CDR3 contains 14 residues. The CDR3 protein is CASSLESAKDTQYF. Written as DNA, the CDR3 is TGTGCCAGCAGTTTAGAATCGGCCAAGGATACGCAGTATTTT.

The table lists this clonotype with many counts. J is TRBJ2-2 and V is TRBV7-2, with 13 bases that match TRBD2. The V segment lost 5 bases and the J segment 8 bases; nucleotides outside the gene matches: 5. Germline V gene lookup returns CDR1 SGHTA and CDR2 FQGNSA. CDR3 length: 15 amino acids. CDR3 coding DNA: TGTGCCAGCAGCCCAGGACTAGCGGGAGTGGGGGAGCTGTTTTTT. Translated: CASSPGLAGVGELFF.

V gene TRBV27 combines with J gene TRBJ2-1; tentative D call: TRBD2 (6 bases). The germline CDR1 and CDR2 sequences are MNHEY and SMNVEV (reference sequence). Trimming took off 3 bases at V and 10 bases at J, with 19 bases between the two ends. This CDR3 spans 15 amino acids. The CDR3 region is CASSLRGITNREQFF. Here the CDR3 DNA reads TGTGCCAGCAGTTTGCGCGGGATCACAAATCGCGAGCAGTTCTTC.

In its sample, this clonotype was seen a few times. The chain uses TRBV30 and TRBJ1-1, with D tentatively TRBD1 (5 bases). The germline V gene has CDR1 GTSNPN and CDR2 SVGIG (reference sequence). The CDR3 loop spans 14 amino acids. V lost 3 bases and J lost 1, with 12 bases in between. CDR3 in amino acids: CAWRSAGRNTEAFF. In DNA form, the CDR3 reads TGTGCCTGGAGATCGGCAGGGCGGAACACTGAAGCTTTCTTT.

This clonotype was detected many times. The chain combines TRBV27 with TRBJ2-5; 10 positions agree with TRBD1. V trimming: 5 bases; J trimming: 4 bases; junction bases outside the gene matches: 4. Germline CDR1 is MNHEY and CDR2 is SMNVEV (reference sequence). The CDR3 length is 14 residues. The CDR3 loop is CASSPRTGGETQYF. CDR3 nucleotides: TGTGCCAGCAGTCCCCGGACAGGGGGAGAGACCCAGTACTTC.

This clonotype was seen at least ten times. The J gene is TRBJ1-1, the V gene TRBV6-1; D might be TRBD1 (6 bases). With 5 bases removed from V and 4 bases from J, the gap between germline ends came to 14 bases. CDR3 size: 14 residues. The germline gives CDR1 MNHNS, CDR2 SASEGT. Here the CDR3 reads CASSFYTGFTEAFF. The DNA for the CDR3 is TGTGCCAGCAGTTTCTACACAGGGTTCACTGAAGCTTTCTTT.

This clonotype was recorded at least ten times. The J gene is TRBJ2-3, the V gene TRBV12-3 or TRBV12-4; 7 bases agree with TRBD2. With V trimmed by 4 bases and J by 4 bases, 8 bases remained unmatched. This CDR3 spans 15 amino acids. The CDR3: CASSSRDYEADTQYF. DNA for the CDR3: TGTGCCAGCAGTTCCCGGGACTACGAAGCAGATACGCAGTATTTT.

Ten or more counts support this clonotype. The rearrangement uses TRBV6-1 and TRBJ2-1; no firm D call. CDR3 size: 14 residues. Germline V CDR1 and CDR2: MNHNS, SASEGT. V was cut by 5 bases and J by 6 bases, with 14 bases left in between. For the CDR3, the DNA is TGTGCCAGCAGTTACAGCCAGACGACCAATGAGCAGTTCTTC. Protein: CASSYSQTTNEQFF.

The chain has TRBV6-2 or TRBV6-3 and TRBJ2-2; weak D call: TRBD2 (6 bases). V lost 5 bases and J 6 bases, leaving 16 bases between the germline ends. The germline gives CDR1 MNHEY, CDR2 SVGEGT. The CDR3 covers 15 residues. CDR3 in DNA: TGTGCCAGCAGTACTATGACTAGTTTCTCCGGGGAGCTGTTTTTT. This translates into CASSTMTSFSGELFF.

Regarding this clonotype: With a much larger clone just one base away, this may be a read error. The CDR3 does not end in the conserved phenylalanine or tryptophan, so this is likely a read error. The chain combines TRBV20-1 with TRBJ1-4; D not certain. Germline V CDR1 and CDR2: DFQATT, SNEGSKA (reference sequence). The germline V and J ends were trimmed by 5 bases and 5 bases, with 3 bases remaining between them. The CDR3 is made up of 10 amino acids. The DNA for the CDR3 is TGCAGTGCTTGGAATGAAAAACTGTTTCTT. This translates into CSAWNEKLFL.

This clonotype was picked up a small number of times. The rearrangement links TRBV19 to TRBJ2-3; 7 bases fit TRBD2. Unmatched junction bases numbered 6, after V lost 1 base and J lost 2 bases. The length of the CDR3 is 16 residues. Germline V gene sequence: CDR1 LNHDA, CDR2 SQIVND (reference sequence). DNA of the CDR3: TGTGCCAGTAGTATAGTGACTAGCTTTTACACAGATACGCAGTATTTT. It specifies CASSIVTSFYTDTQYF.

This clonotype came up many times. In DNA, the CDR3 is TGTGCCAGCAGTTTAAAGGGACAGGCGCAGTACTTC. Protein: CASSLKGQAQYF. The rearrangement links TRBV28 to TRBJ2-7, with 8 bases matching TRBD1. CDR3 size: 12 residues. V shed 2 bases and J 9 bases; nucleotides not matched to a gene: 3. CDR1 and CDR2 from the germline V gene are MDHEN and SYDVKM.

The chain couples TRBV29-1 to TRBJ2-3; the match to TRBD2 covers 11 bases. The CDR3 sequence is 14 residues long. Per the germline V gene, CDR1 is SQVTM and CDR2 is ANQGSEA. J lost 7 bases, V lost 6 bases, and 9 bases had no gene match. For the CDR3, the DNA is TGCAGCGTGACCATAGCGGGAGGGAGCAATACGCAGTATTTT. As protein: CSVTIAGGSNTQYF.

This clonotype was counted between two and nine times. The J gene is TRBJ2-6, the V gene TRBV6-1, with 8 bases fitting TRBD1. In germline, CDR1 is MNHNS, CDR2 SASEGT. The CDR3 runs 19 residues. Trimming took 0 bases from V and 0 from J; bases not matched to a gene: 7. The CDR3 DNA reads as TGTGCCAGCAGTGAAGCTTGGGACAGGCGGAGCTCTGGGGCCAACGTCCTGACTTTC. This translates into CASSEAWDRRSSGANVLTF.

In its sample, this clonotype was seen many times. The V and J genes are TRBV12-3 or TRBV12-4 and TRBJ2-3; 12 bases fit TRBD2. There are 18 residues in the CDR3. Unmatched junction bases numbered 12, after V lost 8 bases and J lost 0 bases. CDR3 DNA: TGTGCCAGCGTAATGGCGGGACTAGCGGGTTTTAGCACAGATACGCAGTATTTT. Encoded protein: CASVMAGLAGFSTDTQYF.

This clonotype has ten or more counts. The chain couples TRBV7-3 to TRBJ1-5; TRBD1 is a possible D gene (6 bases). The CDR3 is 15 residues long. V was cut by 5 bases and J by 4 bases, with 15 bases left in between. The germline CDR1 and CDR2 sequences are SGHTA and FQGTGA. This chain's CDR3 is CASSQWTAANQPQHF. CDR3 coding DNA: TGTGCCAGCAGCCAATGGACAGCAGCAAATCAGCCCCAGCATTTT.

This clonotype was recorded many times. The chain combines TRBV6-1 with TRBJ2-5; the D gene is possibly TRBD2 (6 bases). This CDR3 contains 13 residues. Trimming left V 4 bases short and J 4 bases short, with 10 bases between. Germline-derived CDR1 and CDR2 are MNHNS and SASEGT. The DNA of the CDR3 is TGTGCCAGCAGTGGCGGGATGGGAGAGACCCAGTACTTC. It codes for CASSGGMGETQYF.